The 15 T cell receptor beta chains below all came from one sample that was sequenced in a study of control samples from healthy donors and cancer patients (dated by TCRdb to between 2020 and 2021). The method was the immunoSEQ multiplex PCR assay. TCRdb took over this immuneACCESS table, retaining in-frame rearrangements with V and J assigned. Such tables are incomplete; in checked studies, under half of the missing clones stem from an unresolved V gene, and the remainder is unexplained. For this sample there are 130,000 or so clones; about 89% appear just once. Of the sample, about 7.1% falls within the top ten clones. The specimen sequenced was blood. The receptor source for this set is a young man in good health.

The chain combines TRBV19 with TRBJ2-7; 9 bases match TRBD1. With 5 bases clipped from V and 3 bases from J, the junction kept 8 bases outside the gene matches. This CDR3 has 15 residues. CDR1 is LNHDA, CDR2 SQIVND, per germline (reference sequence). In DNA, the CDR3 is TGTGCCAGTAGTCTCGAAGGGACAGGGCTCTACGAGCAGTACTTC. Translating it yields CASSLEGTGLYEQYF.

The chain carries TRBV9 and TRBJ2-5, with 10 bases matching TRBD1. CDR1 and CDR2 (germline): SGDLS, YYNGEE. The CDR3 loop spans 16 amino acids. Trimming cost V 4 bases and J 0 bases; bases outside gene matches: 6. CDR3 coding DNA: TGTGCCAGCAGCCCCAGACAGGGGGCCTACCAAGAGACCCAGTACTTC. Protein: CASSPRQGAYQETQYF.

The rearrangement links TRBV9 to TRBJ2-2; a weak D match, TRBD1 (5 bases). Germline V gene sequence: CDR1 SGDLS, CDR2 YYNGEE. CDR3 length equals 13 residues. V dropped 6 bases and J dropped 3 bases, with 9 bases sitting between them. The CDR3 bases are TGTGCCAGCACCATGGGGCACACCGGGGAGCTGTTTTTT. Translated: CASTMGHTGELFF. The full variable domain, rest sourced from reference TRBV9 and TRBJ2-2, is DSGVTQTPKHLITATGQRVTLRCSPRSGDLSVYWYQQSLDQGLQFLIQYYNGEERAKGNILERFSAQQFPDLHSELNLSSLELGDSALYFCASTMGHTGELFFGEGSRLTVL.

The CDR3 loop is CSVETGSNEKLFF. DNA for the CDR3: TGCAGCGTGGAGACAGGGTCTAATGAAAAACTGTTTTTT. J is TRBJ1-4 and V is TRBV29-1; 7 bases line up with TRBD1. This CDR3 has 13 amino acids. The germline V gene encodes CDR1 SQVTM and CDR2 ANQGSEA. The V gene end was trimmed by 6 bases and the J gene end by 3 bases; junction bases not matched to a gene: 4.

This chain's CDR3 is CASSLELDASLYGYTF. The CDR3 nucleotides read TGTGCCAGCAGCTTGGAATTGGACGCTTCTCTTTATGGCTACACCTTC. The rearrangement joins TRBV5-6 to TRBJ1-2; D not resolved. Trimming removed 0 bases from V and 5 bases from J, with 17 bases in between. Germline V gene lookup returns CDR1 SGHDT and CDR2 YYEEEE. The CDR3 is 16 amino acids.

J is TRBJ1-1 and V is TRBV30, with D possibly matching TRBD1 (5 bases). Germline V lookup: CDR1 GTSNPN, CDR2 SVGIG (reference sequence). The CDR3 is made up of 13 amino acids. V dropped 5 bases and J dropped 1 base, with 11 bases sitting between them. CDR3 in amino acids: CAWAGQPNTEAFF. CDR3 DNA: TGTGCCTGGGCCGGACAACCGAACACTGAAGCTTTCTTT.

CDR3 nucleotides: TGTGCCAGCAGTCAGGGGGGTGACACTGAAGCTTTCTTT. Translating gives CASSQGGDTEAFF. This chain joins TRBV7-9 and TRBJ1-1, with 7 bases fitting TRBD1. The V gene end was trimmed by 6 bases and the J gene end by 3 bases; junction bases not matched to a gene: 4. CDR3 length equals 13 residues. Per germline, CDR1 SEHNR and CDR2 FQNEAQ (reference sequence).

The chain links TRBV9 to TRBJ2-6; D uncertain. The V and J ends lost 3 bases and 0 bases respectively, with 13 bases between them. Germline lookup yields CDR1 SGDLS and CDR2 YYNGEE. The CDR3 extends over 17 amino acids. The CDR3 protein is CASSADFDSSGANVLTF. CDR3 nucleotide sequence: TGTGCCAGCAGCGCCGATTTCGATAGCTCTGGGGCCAACGTCCTGACTTTC.

The chain combines TRBV6-5 with TRBJ1-1; 7 bases agree with TRBD1. The trim removed 10 bases at V and 13 bases at J, leaving 15 bases unmatched. CDR1 is MNHEY and CDR2 is SVGAGI in the germline V gene. The CDR3 totals 12 residues. CDR3 residues: CATSNEGGRVFF. The CDR3 bases are TGTGCCACCAGCAACGAAGGGGGCAGGGTTTTCTTT.

The genes are TRBV7-2 and TRBJ2-5, with a tentative D call TRBD2 (6 bases). The ends were cut back, 4 bases at V and 2 bases at J, with 11 bases in the middle. The CDR3 is 14 residues long. Germline V gene lookup returns CDR1 SGHTA and CDR2 FQGNSA. CDR3 in DNA: TGTGCCAGCAGCTCAAGGGACTTTCAAGAGACCCAGTACTTC. It yields the protein CASSSRDFQETQYF.

V gene TRBV7-2 combines with J gene TRBJ1-5; D not certain. There are 16 residues in the CDR3. V was pared by 1 base and J by 5 bases, with 15 bases between. Germline CDR1 is SGHTA and CDR2 is FQGNSA. The CDR3 loop is CASSLGSGHLYQPQHF. The DNA for the CDR3 is TGTGCCAGCAGCTTAGGGTCAGGCCATCTTTATCAGCCCCAGCATTTT.

Only one count was recorded for this clone. The chain is built from TRBV7-9 and TRBJ1-2; TRBD1 aligns across 9 bases. V shed 4 bases and J 2 bases; nucleotides not matched to a gene: 8. The CDR3 runs to 16 residues. Germline V CDR1 and CDR2: SEHNR, FQNEAQ (reference sequence). This CDR3 reads CASSSLGQGANYGYTF. The CDR3 nucleotides read TGTGCCAGCAGCTCCCTGGGACAGGGAGCGAACTATGGCTACACCTTC. Full variable domain (remainder filled in from reference TRBV7-9 and TRBJ1-2): DTGVSQNPRHKITKRGQNVTFRCDPISEHNRLYWYRQTLGQGPEFLTYFQNEAQLEKSRLLSDRFSAERPKGSFSTLEIQRTEQGDSAMYLCASSSLGQGANYGYTFGSGTRLTVV.

This chain connects TRBV10-3 to TRBJ2-6; D unclear. Germline-derived CDR1 and CDR2 are ENHRY and SYGVKD. V lost 0 bases to trimming and J lost 0 bases, with 6 bases between them. The CDR3 extends over 16 amino acids. CDR3: CAISESVPSGANVLTF. In DNA, the CDR3 is TGTGCCATCAGTGAGTCCGTTCCCTCTGGGGCCAACGTCCTGACTTTC.

This clone was recorded a few times. This chain joins TRBV3-1 (or the pseudogene TRBV3-2) and TRBJ1-3; D is ambiguous. Deletions cut 0 bases from V and 0 bases from J, with 6 bases between. CDR1 and CDR2 (germline): LGHDT, YNNKEL (reference sequence). This CDR3 comprises 15 residues. In DNA form, the CDR3 reads TGTGCCAGCAGCCAAGACCCCCGCTCTGGAAACACCATATATTTT. Its translation: CASSQDPRSGNTIYF.

The chain recombines TRBV6-5 with TRBJ2-5; D is possibly TRBD1 or TRBD2 (6 bases each). There are 12 residues in the CDR3. Deletions cut 5 bases from V and 5 bases from J, with 9 bases between. Germline lookup yields CDR1 MNHEY and CDR2 SVGAGI. CDR3 region: CASSRGPETQYF. The CDR3 nucleotides read TGTGCCAGCAGTCGGGGGCCCGAGACCCAGTACTTC.